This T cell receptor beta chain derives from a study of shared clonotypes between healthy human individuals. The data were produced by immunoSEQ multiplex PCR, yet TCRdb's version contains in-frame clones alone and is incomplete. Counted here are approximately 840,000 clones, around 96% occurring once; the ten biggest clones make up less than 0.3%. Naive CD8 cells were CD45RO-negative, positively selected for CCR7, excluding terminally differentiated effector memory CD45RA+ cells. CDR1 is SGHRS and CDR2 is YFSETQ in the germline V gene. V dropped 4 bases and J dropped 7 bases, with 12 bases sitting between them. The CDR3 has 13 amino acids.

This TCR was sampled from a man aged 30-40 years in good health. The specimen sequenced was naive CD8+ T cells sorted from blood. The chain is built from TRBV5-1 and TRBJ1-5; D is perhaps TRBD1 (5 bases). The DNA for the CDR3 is TGCGCCAGCAGCCTCCAGGGTGGCCAGCCCCAGCATTTT. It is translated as CASSLQGGQPQHF.